This record concerns one TCR beta chain sequence. The sample comes from a study of blood T cell repertoires in COVID-19. In the study overall: Specimens from acute and convalescent COVID-19 originated in the United States, Italy and Spain.

Measured with immunoSEQ multiplex PCR; TCRdb has only the in-frame clones, and not every one. The table has some 200,000 clones, approximately 85% seen once. Unmatched junction bases numbered 4, after V lost 3 bases and J lost 5 bases. The CDR3 covers 14 residues. Germline loops: CDR1 LNHDA, CDR2 SQIVND (reference sequence). The sequenced sample consisted of peripheral blood. The sequence derives from a woman in her 70s with COVID-19, enrolled during active disease. The chain recombines TRBV19 with TRBJ1-1; TRBD1 aligns across 9 bases. In nucleotides, the CDR3 is TGTGCCAGTAGTATTGGGACAGGGATAACTGAAGCTTTCTTT. This codes for CASSIGTGITEAFF.